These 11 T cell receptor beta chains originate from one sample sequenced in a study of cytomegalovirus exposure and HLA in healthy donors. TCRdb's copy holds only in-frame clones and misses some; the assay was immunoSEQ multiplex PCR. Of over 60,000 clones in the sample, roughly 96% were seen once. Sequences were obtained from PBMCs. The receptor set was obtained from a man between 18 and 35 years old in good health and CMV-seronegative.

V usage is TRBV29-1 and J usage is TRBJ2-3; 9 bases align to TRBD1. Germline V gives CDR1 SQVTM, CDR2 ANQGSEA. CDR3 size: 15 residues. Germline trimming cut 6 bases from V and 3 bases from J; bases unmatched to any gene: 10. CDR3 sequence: CSVNPDRGLTDTQYF. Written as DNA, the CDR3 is TGCAGCGTGAATCCGGACAGGGGTTTAACAGATACGCAGTATTTT.

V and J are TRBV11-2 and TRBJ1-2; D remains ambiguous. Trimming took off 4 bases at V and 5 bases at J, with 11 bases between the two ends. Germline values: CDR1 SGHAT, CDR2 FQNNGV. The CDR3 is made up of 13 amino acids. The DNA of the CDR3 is TGTGCCAGCAGCTCCCCTCCGGTGTATGGCTACACCTTC. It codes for CASSSPPVYGYTF.

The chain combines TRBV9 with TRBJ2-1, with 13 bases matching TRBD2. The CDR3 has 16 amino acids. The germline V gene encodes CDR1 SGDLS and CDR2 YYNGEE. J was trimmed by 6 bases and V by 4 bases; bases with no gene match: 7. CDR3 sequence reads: CASSPRTSGSGNEQFF. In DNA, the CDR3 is TGTGCCAGCAGCCCCAGGACTAGCGGGAGTGGCAATGAGCAGTTCTTC.

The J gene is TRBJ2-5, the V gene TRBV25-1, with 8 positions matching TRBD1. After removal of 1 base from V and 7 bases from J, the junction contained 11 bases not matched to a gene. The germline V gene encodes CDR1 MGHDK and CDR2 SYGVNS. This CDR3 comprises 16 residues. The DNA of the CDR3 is TGTGCCAGCAGTGAATGGACAGGACAGGGCTTGGGGACCCAGTACTTC. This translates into CASSEWTGQGLGTQYF. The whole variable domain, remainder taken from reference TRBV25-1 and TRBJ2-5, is EADIYQTPRYLVIGTGKKITLECSQTMGHDKMYWYQQDPGMELHLIHYSYGVNSTEKGDLSSESTVSRIRTEHFPLTLESARPSHTSQYLCASSEWTGQGLGTQYFGPGTRLLVL.

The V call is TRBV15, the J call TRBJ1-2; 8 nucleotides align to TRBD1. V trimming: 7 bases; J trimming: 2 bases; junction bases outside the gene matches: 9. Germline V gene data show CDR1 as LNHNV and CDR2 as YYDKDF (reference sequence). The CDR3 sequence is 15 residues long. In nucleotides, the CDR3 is TGTGCCACCAATGAGAGGCAGGGGGCGAACTATGGCTACACCTTC. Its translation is CATNERQGANYGYTF.

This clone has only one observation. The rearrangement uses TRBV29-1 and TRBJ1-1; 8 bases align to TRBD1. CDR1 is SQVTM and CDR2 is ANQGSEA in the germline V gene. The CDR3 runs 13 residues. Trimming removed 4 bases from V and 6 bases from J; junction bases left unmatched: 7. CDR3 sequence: CSVGRGRVAEAFF. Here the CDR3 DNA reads TGCAGCGTTGGCAGGGGGCGAGTGGCTGAAGCTTTCTTT.

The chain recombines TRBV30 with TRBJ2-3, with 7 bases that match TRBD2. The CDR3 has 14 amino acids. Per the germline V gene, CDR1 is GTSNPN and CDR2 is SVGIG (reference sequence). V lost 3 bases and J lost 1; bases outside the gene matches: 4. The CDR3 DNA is TGTGCCTGGAGGGAGCGGGGCCGCACAGATACGCAGTATTTT. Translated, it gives CAWRERGRTDTQYF. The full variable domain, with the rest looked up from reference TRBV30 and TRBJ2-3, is SQTIHQWPATLVQPVGSPLSLECTVEGTSNPNLYWYRQAAGRGLQLLFYSVGIGQISSEVPQNLSASRPQDRQFILSSKKLLLSDSGFYLCAWRERGRTDTQYFGPGTRLTVL.

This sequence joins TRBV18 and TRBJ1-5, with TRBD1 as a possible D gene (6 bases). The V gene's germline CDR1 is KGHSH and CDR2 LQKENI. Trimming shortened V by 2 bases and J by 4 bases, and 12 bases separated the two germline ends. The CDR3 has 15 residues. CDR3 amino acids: CASSPDRWGNQPQHF. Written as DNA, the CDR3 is TGTGCCAGCTCACCAGACAGGTGGGGGAATCAGCCCCAGCATTTT.

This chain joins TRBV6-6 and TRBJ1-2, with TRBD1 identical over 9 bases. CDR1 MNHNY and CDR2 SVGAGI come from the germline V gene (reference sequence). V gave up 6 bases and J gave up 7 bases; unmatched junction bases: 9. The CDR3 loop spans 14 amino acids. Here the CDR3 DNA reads TGTGCCAGCAGAACCGGGACAGGGAGTAGTGGCTACACCTTC. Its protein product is CASRTGTGSSGYTF.

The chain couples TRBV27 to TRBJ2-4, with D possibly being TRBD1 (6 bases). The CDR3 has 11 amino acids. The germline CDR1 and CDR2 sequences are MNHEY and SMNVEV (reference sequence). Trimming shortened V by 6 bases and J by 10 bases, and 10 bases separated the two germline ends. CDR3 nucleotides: TGTGCCAGCAGAGATCAGGGGATTCAGTACTTC. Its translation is CASRDQGIQYF.

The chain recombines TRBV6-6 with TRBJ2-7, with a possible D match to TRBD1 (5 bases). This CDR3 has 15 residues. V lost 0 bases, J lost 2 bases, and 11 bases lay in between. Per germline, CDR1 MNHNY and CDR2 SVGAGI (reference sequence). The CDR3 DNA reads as TGTGCCAGCAGTTACTCGAAAAGCAGGGCCTACGAGCAGTACTTC. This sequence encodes CASSYSKSRAYEQYF.